This T cell receptor (beta chain) appears in the sequencing data of a study of human T cells and chemical hapten exposure. Described time point: patch test 1, 2 weeks after DPC sensitization. Treatment: therapeutic diphenylcyclopropenone sensitization with weekly scalp DPC. Unfractionated whole blood served as the source for total RNA extraction. The CDR3 spans 15 residues. Germline CDR1 and CDR2: MDHEN and SYDVKM. The V end lost 5 bases, the J end lost 0 bases, and 14 bases lay between the germline ends. Unique molecular identifiers were affixed to discrete cDNA molecules within the library. TCRdb re-called the RACE reads through MiXCR, storing one row per CDR3 protein. The table lists around 110,000 distinct CDR3 sequences, 9% to 14% of them singletons. Study results and limitations: Among TCRs, those above 1 in 1000 frequency were unaffected by DPC sensitization.

Note on this clonotype: What it binds is unknown.

This specimen was whole blood, taken in connection with sensitization to the hapten diphenylcyclopropenone (DPC). The TCR sequence derives from a woman between 45 and 60 years old with alopecia areata. Some clones in this sample may be carry-over from other donors' samples. V usage is TRBV28 and J usage is TRBJ2-7; D uncertain. The CDR3 spells CASSPPQVPSYEQYF. The CDR3 DNA reads TGTGCCAGCAGTCCCCCCCAGGTTCCCTCCTACGAGCAGTACTTC.